A single sample is the source of the 19 T cell receptor beta chains below, sequenced in a study of blood T cell dynamics during melanoma immunotherapy. Clones were read by immunoSEQ multiplex PCR, and TCRdb kept only the in-frame ones, dropping some. The sample shows fewer than 30,000 clones, approximately 80% of them seen only once. The time point: week 3, after first cycle of checkpoint inhibitor. Material: blood, obtained from a patient treated with checkpoint blockade. These receptors all come from a human donor with melanoma.

The chain employs TRBV19 and TRBJ1-5, with a weak D call TRBD1 (6 bases). V was clipped by 3 bases and J by 0 bases, with 12 bases between them. The germline V gene encodes CDR1 LNHDA and CDR2 SQIVND (reference sequence). This CDR3 spans 16 amino acids. In DNA, the CDR3 is TGTGCCAGTAGTATGGCAAGGACAGCTAGCAATCAGCCCCAGCATTTT. Translated, it gives CASSMARTASNQPQHF.

The chain recombines TRBV7-2 with TRBJ2-3, with D hard to call. Germline V lookup: CDR1 SGHTA, CDR2 FQGNSA. The V end lost 3 bases, the J end lost 5 bases, and 3 bases lay between the germline ends. The CDR3 is made up of 11 amino acids. The CDR3 is CASSFGDTQYF. For the CDR3, the DNA is TGTGCCAGCAGCTTCGGAGATACGCAGTATTTT.

The chain combines TRBV13 with TRBJ1-4; D not resolved. Trimming shortened V by 2 bases and J by 6 bases, and 10 bases separated the two germline ends. CDR1 and CDR2 (germline): PRHDT, FYEKMQ (reference sequence). The CDR3 is 14 amino acids. CDR3 DNA sequence: TGTGCCAGCAGCTTACGGGCGGCGGATGAAAAACTGTTTTTT. It yields the protein CASSLRAADEKLFF.

The chain combines TRBV28 with TRBJ1-1; TRBD1 might be the D (5 bases). Germline CDR1 MDHEN, CDR2 SYDVKM. This CDR3 comprises 14 residues. Trimming pared 4 bases from V and 0 bases from J, leaving 9 bases between. CDR3: CASSWGSMNTEAFF. The CDR3 nucleotides read TGTGCCAGCAGTTGGGGCTCTATGAACACTGAAGCTTTCTTT.

The genes are TRBV5-1 and TRBJ1-4; D unresolved. The ends were cut back, 0 bases at V and 4 bases at J, with 7 bases in the middle. This CDR3 region has 14 residues. Germline V gene data show CDR1 as SGHRS and CDR2 as YFSETQ. The CDR3: CASSLGSDNEKLFF. The CDR3 region has the DNA TGCGCCAGCAGCTTGGGTTCAGATAATGAAAAACTGTTTTTT.

V gene TRBV5-1 combines with J gene TRBJ2-7; the D is unclear. V was cut by 1 base and J by 2 bases, with 13 bases left in between. This CDR3 is built from 15 residues. Germline V gene lookup returns CDR1 SGHRS and CDR2 YFSETQ. In DNA, the CDR3 is TGCGCCAGCAGCTTGTTGTCAGCCCTGACCTACGAGCAGTACTTC. Translated: CASSLLSALTYEQYF.

This chain joins TRBV5-1 and TRBJ1-6; 8 bases align to TRBD1. The junction had 13 bases not matched to a gene; V was cut back by 3 bases and J by 8 bases. Germline CDR1 SGHRS, CDR2 YFSETQ. This CDR3 is 17 amino acids long. As DNA, the CDR3 is TGCGCCAGCAGCTCGGGGACAGGACACCTTCCTTATTCACCCCTCCACTTT. The encoded protein is CASSSGTGHLPYSPLHF.

CDR3 amino acids: CASSQFLRSALSTDTQYF. CDR3 in DNA: TGTGCCAGCAGCCAATTCCTAAGGTCCGCACTTAGCACAGATACGCAGTATTTT. The chain recombines TRBV7-9 with TRBJ2-3; the D is unclear. The CDR3 runs to 18 residues. V lost 5 bases to trimming and J lost 0 bases, with 21 bases between them. Germline CDR1 SEHNR, CDR2 FQNEAQ (reference sequence).

The chain combines TRBV10-2 with TRBJ1-2, with 7 bases identical to TRBD1. This CDR3 region has 14 residues. The V and J ends lost 0 bases and 7 bases, in that order; junction bases with no gene match: 5. In germline, CDR1 is WSHSY, CDR2 SAAADI. CDR3 region: CASSESGRGSGYTF. CDR3 bases: TGCGCCAGCAGTGAGTCTGGCAGGGGGAGTGGCTACACCTTC.

In regard to this clone: At one boundary the junction diverges from the germline segment, which might be a read error. The rearrangement links TRBV9 to TRBJ1-1; TRBD1 agrees at 7 bases. In germline, CDR1 is SGDLS, CDR2 YYNGEE. The CDR3 extends over 13 amino acids. Written as DNA, the CDR3 is TGTGCCAGCAGCCAGGGGGGAGAAACTGAAGTTTTCTTT. It is translated as CASSQGGETEVFF.

V is TRBV27 and J is TRBJ1-5, with TRBD1 as a possible D gene (5 bases). The V gene lost 1 base and the J gene lost 6 bases, with 7 bases spanning the gap. Germline assignment: CDR1 MNHEY and CDR2 SMNVEV (reference sequence). The CDR3 is made up of 13 amino acids. Here the CDR3 DNA reads TGTGCCAGCAGTTTATGGGGGAGTCAGCCCCAGCATTTT. Translating gives CASSLWGSQPQHF.

The chain is built from TRBV29-1 and TRBJ2-1, with 9 bases aligning to TRBD1. This CDR3 has 14 residues. The germline V gene has CDR1 SQVTM and CDR2 ANQGSEA. Trimming cost V 1 base and J 5 bases; bases outside gene matches: 3. Written as DNA, the CDR3 is TGCAGCGTTGAAGGACAGGGGGATAACAATGAGCAGTTCTTC. Residues: CSVEGQGDNNEQFF.

J is TRBJ1-5 and V is TRBV4-1; tentatively, D is TRBD1 (6 bases). V shed 0 bases and J shed 3 bases, with 12 bases lying between them. Germline values: CDR1 MGHRA, CDR2 YSYEKL. This CDR3 spans 16 amino acids. The CDR3 DNA is TGCGCCAGCAGCCAAGAATTGGCAGGGGTCAATCAGCCCCAGCATTTT. Translated, it gives CASSQELAGVNQPQHF.

This sequence joins TRBV6-7 and TRBJ1-4; possible D gene TRBD1, 5 bases. TRBV6-7 has ORF status, its function being uncertain. Trimming pared 0 bases from V and 8 bases from J, leaving 22 bases between. This CDR3 has 18 amino acids. The CDR3 DNA follows: TGTGCCAGCAGTTACTCGGGAAGGCCACCCGATGGGGGAGAAAAACTGTTTTTT. Translation gives CASSYSGRPPDGGEKLFF.

Only a few counts were recorded for this clone. The rearrangement joins TRBV5-1 to TRBJ1-2; no reliable D call. Trimming cost V 0 bases and J 0 bases, with 3 bases left between them. Germline V gives CDR1 SGHRS, CDR2 YFSETQ. This CDR3 has 13 amino acids. CDR3 amino acids: CASSLGANYGYTF. Written as DNA, the CDR3 is TGCGCCAGCAGCTTGGGAGCTAACTATGGCTACACCTTC.

This clone was counted a single time. This chain links TRBV7-8 with TRBJ1-2; no clear D. Trimming pared 5 bases from V and 2 bases from J, leaving 9 bases between. This CDR3 spans 13 amino acids. Germline assignment: CDR1 SGHVS and CDR2 FQNEAQ. CDR3 nucleotides: TGTGCCAGCAGCCCTCCTGCAAACTATGGCTACACCTTC. Its translation: CASSPPANYGYTF.

CDR3 region: CASSYSGGALETQYF. Written as DNA, the CDR3 is TGTGCCAGCAGCTATAGCGGGGGGGCCTTAGAGACCCAGTACTTC. The chain combines TRBV7-2 with TRBJ2-5; 11 nucleotides align to TRBD2. V trimming: 4 bases; J trimming: 4 bases; junction bases outside the gene matches: 5. From germline, CDR1 is SGHTA and CDR2 FQGNSA. CDR3 length: 15 amino acids.

The V gene is TRBV29-1, the J gene TRBJ1-1; a possible D gene is TRBD1 (6 bases). The CDR3 is 12 residues long. Germline assignment: CDR1 SQVTM and CDR2 ANQGSEA. Deletions cut 6 bases from V and 1 base from J, with 9 bases between. CDR3 sequence reads: CSVLQGNTEAFF. The CDR3 DNA reads as TGCAGCGTACTACAGGGGAACACTGAAGCTTTCTTT.

V and J are TRBV23-1 and TRBJ2-3, with 8 nucleotides matching TRBD2. TRBV23-1 is sorted into the ORF group, with uncertain function. The CDR3 is made up of 16 amino acids. V shed 3 bases and J 2 bases; nucleotides not matched to a gene: 7. The CDR3 loop is CASSHRWRGDTDTQYF. The CDR3 bases are TGCGCCAGCAGTCACCGATGGCGGGGGGACACAGATACGCAGTATTTT.